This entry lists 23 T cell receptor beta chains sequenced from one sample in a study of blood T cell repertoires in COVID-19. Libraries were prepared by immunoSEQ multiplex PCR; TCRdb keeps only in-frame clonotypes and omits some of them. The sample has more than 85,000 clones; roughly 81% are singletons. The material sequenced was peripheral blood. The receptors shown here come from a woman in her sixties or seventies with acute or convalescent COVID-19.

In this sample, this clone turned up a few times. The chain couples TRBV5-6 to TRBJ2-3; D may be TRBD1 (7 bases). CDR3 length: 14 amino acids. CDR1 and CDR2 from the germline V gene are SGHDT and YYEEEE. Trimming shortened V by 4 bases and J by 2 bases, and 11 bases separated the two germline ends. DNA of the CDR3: TGTGCCAGCAGCGGCGGGACAGCCACAGATACGCAGTATTTT. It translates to CASSGGTATDTQYF.

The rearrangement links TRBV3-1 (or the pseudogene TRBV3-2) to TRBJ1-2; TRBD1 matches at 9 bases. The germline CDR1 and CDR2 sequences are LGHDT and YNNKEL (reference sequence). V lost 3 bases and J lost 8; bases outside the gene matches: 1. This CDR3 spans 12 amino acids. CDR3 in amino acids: CASSHTGGGYTF. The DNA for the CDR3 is TGTGCCAGCAGCCATACAGGGGGCGGCTACACCTTC.

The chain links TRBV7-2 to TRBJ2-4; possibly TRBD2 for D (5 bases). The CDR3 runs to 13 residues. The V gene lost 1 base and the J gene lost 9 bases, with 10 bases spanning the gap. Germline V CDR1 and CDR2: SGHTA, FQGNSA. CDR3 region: CASSLERAGIQYF. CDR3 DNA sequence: TGTGCCAGCAGCTTAGAGAGGGCGGGCATTCAGTACTTC.

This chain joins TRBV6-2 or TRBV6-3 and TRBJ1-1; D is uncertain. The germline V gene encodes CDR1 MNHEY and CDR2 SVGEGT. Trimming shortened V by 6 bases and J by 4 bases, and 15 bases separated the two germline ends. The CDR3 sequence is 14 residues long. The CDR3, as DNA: TGTGCCAGCAGCCTTCGGGGTGAGACCACTGAAGCTTTCTTT. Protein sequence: CASSLRGETTEAFF.

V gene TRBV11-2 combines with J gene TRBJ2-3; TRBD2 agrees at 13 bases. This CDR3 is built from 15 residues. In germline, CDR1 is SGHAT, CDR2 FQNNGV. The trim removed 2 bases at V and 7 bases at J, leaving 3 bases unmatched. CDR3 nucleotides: TGTGCCAGCAGCTTACGGACTAGCGGGAGCCATACGCAGTATTTT. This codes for CASSLRTSGSHTQYF.

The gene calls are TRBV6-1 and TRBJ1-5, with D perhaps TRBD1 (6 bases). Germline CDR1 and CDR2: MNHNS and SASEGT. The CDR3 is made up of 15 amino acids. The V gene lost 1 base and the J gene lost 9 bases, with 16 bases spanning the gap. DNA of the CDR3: TGTGCCAGCAGTGAAGATCCGGGACACTCTAGGCCCCAGCATTTT. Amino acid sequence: CASSEDPGHSRPQHF.

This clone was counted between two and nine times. The CDR3 spells CASSHRTGSTEAFF. CDR3 in DNA: TGTGCCAGCAGTCACAGGACAGGGAGCACTGAAGCTTTCTTT. The rearrangement uses TRBV28 and TRBJ1-1; 8 bases agree with TRBD1. With V trimmed by 5 bases and J by 4 bases, 6 bases remained unmatched. This CDR3 contains 14 residues. Germline assignment: CDR1 MDHEN and CDR2 SYDVKM. The complete variable domain, with remaining parts taken from reference TRBV28 and TRBJ1-1, reads DVKVTQSSRYLVKRTGEKVFLECVQDMDHENMFWYRQDPGLGLRLIYFSYDVKMKEKGDIPEGYSVSREKKERFSLILESASTNQTSMYLCASSHRTGSTEAFFGQGTRLTVV.

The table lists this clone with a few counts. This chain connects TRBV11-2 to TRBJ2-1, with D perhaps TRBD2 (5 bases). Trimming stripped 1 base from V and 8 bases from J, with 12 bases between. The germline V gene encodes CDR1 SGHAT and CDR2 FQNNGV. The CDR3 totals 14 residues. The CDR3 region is CASSLAGSVYEQFF. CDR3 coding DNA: TGTGCCAGCAGCTTAGCGGGTAGCGTCTATGAGCAGTTCTTC. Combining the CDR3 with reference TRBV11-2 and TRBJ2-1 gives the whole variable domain EAGVAQSPRYKIIEKRQSVAFWCNPISGHATLYWYQQILGQGPKLLIQFQNNGVVDDSQLPKDRFSAERLKGVDSTLKIQPAKLEDSAVYLCASSLAGSVYEQFFGPGTRLTVL.

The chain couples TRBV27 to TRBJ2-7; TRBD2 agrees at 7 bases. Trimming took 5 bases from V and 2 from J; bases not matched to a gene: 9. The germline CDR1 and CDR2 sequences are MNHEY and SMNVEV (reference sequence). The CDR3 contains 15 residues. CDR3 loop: CASSRSSGGAYEQYF. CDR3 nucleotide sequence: TGTGCCAGCAGTCGCTCTAGCGGCGGAGCCTACGAGCAGTACTTC.

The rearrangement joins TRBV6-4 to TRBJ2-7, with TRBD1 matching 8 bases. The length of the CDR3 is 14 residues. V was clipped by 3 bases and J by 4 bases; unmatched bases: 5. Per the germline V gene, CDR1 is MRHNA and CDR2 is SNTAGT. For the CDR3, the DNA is TGTGCCAGCAGTGAAGGGACAGGTCAGTACGAGCAGTACTTC. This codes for CASSEGTGQYEQYF.

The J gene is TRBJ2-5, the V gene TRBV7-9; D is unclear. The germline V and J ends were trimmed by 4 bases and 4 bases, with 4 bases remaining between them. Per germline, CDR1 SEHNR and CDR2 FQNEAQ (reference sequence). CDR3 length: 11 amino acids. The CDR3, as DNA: TGTGCCAGCAGCTCCCGAGAGACCCAGTACTTC. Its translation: CASSSRETQYF.

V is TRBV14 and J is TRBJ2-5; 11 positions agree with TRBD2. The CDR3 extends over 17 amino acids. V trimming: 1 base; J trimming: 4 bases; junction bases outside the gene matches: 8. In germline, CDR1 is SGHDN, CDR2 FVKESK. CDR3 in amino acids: CASSQGRLAGHLETQYF. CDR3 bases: TGTGCCAGCAGCCAAGGCCGACTAGCGGGGCATCTAGAGACCCAGTACTTC.

Here the CDR3 reads CASSDPAGTGGGYTGELFF. In nucleotides, the CDR3 is TGTGCCAGCAGTGATCCAGCGGGGACTGGCGGCGGATACACCGGGGAGCTGTTTTTT. V usage is TRBV2 and J usage is TRBJ2-2; 7 bases are shared with TRBD2. The length of the CDR3 is 19 residues. Germline loops: CDR1 SNHLY, CDR2 FYNNEI. With 3 bases clipped from V and 3 bases from J, the junction kept 16 bases outside the gene matches.

The CDR3 loop reads CASSGFKRDASTDTQYF. CDR3 nucleotides: TGTGCCAGCAGTGGGTTCAAGCGGGACGCTAGCACAGATACGCAGTATTTT. The rearrangement joins TRBV2 to TRBJ2-3; 7 bases agree with TRBD2. This CDR3 comprises 17 residues. V shed 4 bases, J shed 0 bases, and the junction held 10 bases outside the gene matches. Germline CDR1 SNHLY, CDR2 FYNNEI.

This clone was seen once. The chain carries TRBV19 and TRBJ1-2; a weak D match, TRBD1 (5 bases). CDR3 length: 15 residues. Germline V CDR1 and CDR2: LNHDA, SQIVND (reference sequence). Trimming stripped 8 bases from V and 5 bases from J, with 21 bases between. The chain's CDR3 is CASRPGDSKGYGYTF. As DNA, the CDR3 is TGTGCCAGTCGGCCGGGGGACTCAAAAGGGTATGGCTACACCTTC.

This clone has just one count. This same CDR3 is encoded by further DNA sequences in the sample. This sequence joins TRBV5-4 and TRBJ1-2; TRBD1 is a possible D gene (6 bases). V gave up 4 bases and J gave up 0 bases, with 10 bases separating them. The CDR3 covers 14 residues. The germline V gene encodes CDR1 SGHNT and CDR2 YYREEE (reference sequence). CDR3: CASSPGQSNYGYTF. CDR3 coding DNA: TGTGCCAGCAGCCCAGGACAGTCTAACTATGGCTACACCTTC.

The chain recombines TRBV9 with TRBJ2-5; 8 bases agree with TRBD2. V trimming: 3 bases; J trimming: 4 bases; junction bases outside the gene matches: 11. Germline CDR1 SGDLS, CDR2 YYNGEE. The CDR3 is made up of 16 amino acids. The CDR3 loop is CASSDLKAGGLETQYF. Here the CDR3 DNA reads TGTGCCAGCAGCGACTTAAAGGCGGGAGGTTTAGAGACCCAGTACTTC. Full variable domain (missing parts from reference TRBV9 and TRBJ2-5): DSGVTQTPKHLITATGQRVTLRCSPRSGDLSVYWYQQSLDQGLQFLIQYYNGEERAKGNILERFSAQQFPDLHSELNLSSLELGDSALYFCASSDLKAGGLETQYFGPGTRLLVL.

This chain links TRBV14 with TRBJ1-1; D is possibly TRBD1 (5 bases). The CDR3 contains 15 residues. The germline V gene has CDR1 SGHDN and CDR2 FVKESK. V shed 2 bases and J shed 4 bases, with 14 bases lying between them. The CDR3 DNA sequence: TGTGCCAGCAGCCAACTCCGGGGGGTGAGCACTGAAGCTTTCTTT. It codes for CASSQLRGVSTEAFF.

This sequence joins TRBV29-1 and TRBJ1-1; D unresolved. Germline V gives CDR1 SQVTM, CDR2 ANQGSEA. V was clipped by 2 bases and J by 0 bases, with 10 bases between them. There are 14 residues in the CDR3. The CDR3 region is CSVEPTGMNTEAFF. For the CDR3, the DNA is TGCAGCGTTGAACCCACCGGGATGAACACTGAAGCTTTCTTT. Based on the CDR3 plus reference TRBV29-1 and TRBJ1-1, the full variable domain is SAVISQKPSRDICQRGTSLTIQCQVDSQVTMMFWYRQQPGQSLTLIATANQGSEATYESGFVIDKFPISRPNLTFSTLTVSNMSPEDSSIYLCSVEPTGMNTEAFFGQGTRLTVV.

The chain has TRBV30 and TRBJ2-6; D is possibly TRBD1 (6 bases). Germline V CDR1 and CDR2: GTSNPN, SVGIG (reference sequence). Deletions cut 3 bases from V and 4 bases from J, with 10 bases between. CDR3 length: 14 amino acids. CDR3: CAWSSGAGANVLTF. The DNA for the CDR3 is TGTGCCTGGAGCTCAGGGGCCGGGGCCAACGTCCTGACTTTC.

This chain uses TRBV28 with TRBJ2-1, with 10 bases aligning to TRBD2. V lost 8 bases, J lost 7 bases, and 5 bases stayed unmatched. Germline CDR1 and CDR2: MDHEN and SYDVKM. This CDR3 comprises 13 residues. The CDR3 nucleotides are TGTGCCAGCCGGAAACTAGCGGGAAATGAGCAGTTCTTC. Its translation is CASRKLAGNEQFF. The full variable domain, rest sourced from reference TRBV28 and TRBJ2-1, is DVKVTQSSRYLVKRTGEKVFLECVQDMDHENMFWYRQDPGLGLRLIYFSYDVKMKEKGDIPEGYSVSREKKERFSLILESASTNQTSMYLCASRKLAGNEQFFGPGTRLTVL.

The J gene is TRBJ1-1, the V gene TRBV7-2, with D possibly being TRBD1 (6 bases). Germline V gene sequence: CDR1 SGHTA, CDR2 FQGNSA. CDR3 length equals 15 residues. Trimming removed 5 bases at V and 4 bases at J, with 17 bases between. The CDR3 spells CASSPTGGPGTEAFF. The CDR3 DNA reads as TGTGCCAGCAGCCCAACGGGGGGGCCCGGCACTGAAGCTTTCTTT.

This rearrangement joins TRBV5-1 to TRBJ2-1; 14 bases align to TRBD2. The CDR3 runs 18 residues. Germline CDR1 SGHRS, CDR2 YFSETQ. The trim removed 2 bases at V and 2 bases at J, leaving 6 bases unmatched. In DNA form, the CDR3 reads TGCGCCAGCAGCTTCGGGACTAGCGGGGGCTACACCTACAATGAGCAGTTCTTC. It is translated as CASSFGTSGGYTYNEQFF.